This T cell receptor beta chain was observed in a study of shared clonotypes between healthy human individuals. Repertoires were generated with immunoSEQ multiplex PCR, while TCRdb's copy carries only in-frame clones and drops some. The sample consists of around 1.1 million clones, 60% to 85% of them appearing once. Trimming took 2 bases from V and 5 from J, leaving 6 bases between them. Germline assignment: CDR1 SGHVS and CDR2 FQNEAQ. The CDR3 runs to 12 residues. A word on this clone: Other DNA sequences in this specimen translate into the identical CDR3.

J is TRBJ2-5 and V is TRBV7-8; D not resolved. This TCR came from a man aged 18 to 29 in good health. Some clones in this sample may be carry-over from other donors' samples. The sample consisted of memory CD4+ T cells from PBMCs. The subset was: CD45RA-negative fraction. The CDR3 nucleotides are TGTGCCAGCAGCTTATCGGGTGAGACCCAGTACTTC. This gives the protein CASSLSGETQYF.